This T cell receptor (beta chain) was identified during a study of blood T cell repertoires in COVID-19. As for the study in general: Both acute and convalescent COVID-19 samples were obtained from the United States, Italy and Spain. PBMCs, B-cell-depleted T cells, or T cells were the source of the cDNA or gDNA that made up the material.

This clone has a single count. In the source study's methods: The assay estimated nucleated cells by amplifying reference gene primers. Only in-frame clones appear in the TCRdb table, and some are missing; sequencing was by immunoSEQ multiplex PCR. V and J calls and clone size are given by that table; D and trimming were obtained from the DNA. The sample has approximately 27,000 clones, roughly nine tenths seen once; the top ten hold about 48%. The source is a human donor with acute or convalescent COVID-19. The donor label of this sample is uncertain. Sequencing was performed on peripheral blood.

CDR3 in amino acids: CASSLQGGITDTQYF. Written as DNA, the CDR3 is TGTGCCAGCTCTCTCCAAGGGGGTATCACAGATACGCAGTATTTT. The rearrangement uses TRBV2 and TRBJ2-3; a possible D gene is TRBD1 (6 bases). Germline V CDR1 and CDR2: SNHLY, FYNNEI. Deletions cut 8 bases from V and 2 bases from J, with 17 bases between. The CDR3 loop spans 15 amino acids. The full variable domain, rest sourced from reference TRBV2 and TRBJ2-3, is EPEVTQTPSHQVTQMGQEVILRCVPISNHLYFYWYRQILGQKVEFLVSFYNNEISEKSEIFDDQFSVERPDGSNFTLKIRSTKLEDSAMYFCASSLQGGITDTQYFGPGTRLTVL.